The rows below give T cell receptor beta chains drawn from one sample of a study of T-cell reconstitution after alpha-beta-depleted transplantation in children. MiXCR, run by TCRdb on the PCR reads, gives a single entry per CDR3 protein. Of approximately 390,000 distinct CDR3 sequences in the sample, roughly a tenth were seen once. The sequencing used PBMCs from the stem cell graft donor, collected from the stem cell graft. The receptor set was obtained from a human donor who donated a stem cell graft to a child with acute myeloid leukemia. Both conserved end residues are part of each CDR3. The D gene is left open where the match is weak. A row's size may be missing; if present it is once, few, many or a size class.

TRBV7-8	-	TRBJ1-1	-	CASSFSGGNMNTEAFF	TGTGCCAGCAGTTTTTCAGGAGGGAACATGAACACTGAAGCTTTCTTT
TRBV7-2	few	TRBJ2-3	TRBD2	CASSHRPAGGEADTQYF	TGTGCCAGCAGCCACCGACCAGCGGGGGGAGAGGCAGATACGCAGTATTTT
TRBV5-1	-	TRBJ1-3	-	CASSLYYPGNTIYF	TGCGCCAGCAGCTTGTATTACCCTGGAAACACCATATATTTT
TRBV18	few	TRBJ2-7	-	CASSPGGFYEQYF	TGTGCCAGCTCACCAGGGGGATTCTACGAGCAGTACTTC
TRBV9	few	TRBJ2-5	-	CASSAVQGVGETQYF	TGTGCCAGCAGCGCCGTACAGGGAGTCGGCGAGACCCAGTACTTC
TRBV4-3	-	TRBJ2-1	TRBD2	CASSQDPATSGSNEQFF	TGCGCCAGCAGCCAAGATCCGGCGACTAGCGGGAGCAATGAGCAGTTCTTC
TRBV20-1	many	TRBJ2-1	TRBD2	CSANGLAGGITMRQFF	TGCAGTGCTAACGGACTAGCGGGAGGGATTACAATGAGGCAGTTCTTC
TRBV20-1	-	TRBJ2-1	TRBD2	CSAPNSGGGNEQFF	TGCAGCGCACCGAACTCGGGGGGAGGCAATGAGCAGTTCTTC
TRBV20-1	few	TRBJ1-1	TRBD1	CSANWQGVCAFF	TGCAGTGCTAATTGGCAGGGGGTTTGTGCTTTCTTT
TRBV27	few	TRBJ2-1	TRBD1	CASRQPGQGNNEQFF	TGTGCCAGCAGACAACCGGGACAGGGGAACAATGAGCAGTTCTTC
TRBV12-3/TRBV12-4	many	TRBJ2-3	-	CASSFLRRDTQYF	TGTGCCAGCAGTTTTTTGCGGCGTGATACGCAGTATTTT
TRBV29-1	few	TRBJ2-3	TRBD2	CSVVGTRGTDTQYF	TGCAGCGTTGTCGGGACTAGAGGGACAGATACGCAGTATTTT
TRBV20-1	-	TRBJ2-5	-	CSAIIGGSRETQYF	TGCAGTGCTATCATAGGGGGGAGTCGGGAGACCCAGTACTTC
TRBV7-2	few	TRBJ2-3	TRBD2	CASSLSASGGQYF	TGTGCCAGCAGCTTATCGGCTAGCGGGGGGCAGTATTTT
TRBV29-1	few	TRBJ1-4	-	CSVGGGGKLFF	TGCAGCGTTGGTGGGGGAGGAAAACTGTTTTTT
TRBV18	few	TRBJ2-1	-	CASSPLGRLADYNEQFF	TGTGCCAGCTCACCACTAGGGCGGCTAGCAGACTACAATGAGCAGTTCTTC
TRBV5-1	-	TRBJ1-6	-	CASSLAGRDRSPLHF	TGCGCCAGCAGCTTGGCCGGCAGGGATCGTTCACCCCTCCACTTT
TRBV30	few	TRBJ1-2	-	CAWMRALYGYTF	TGTGCCTGGATGAGGGCCCTCTATGGCTACACCTTC
TRBV18	-	TRBJ2-3	-	CASSERGDTQYF	TGTGCCAGCTCAGAGAGGGGAGATACGCAGTATTTT
TRBV25-1	-	TRBJ1-1	-	CASSVLGGRGGTTEAFF	TGTGCCAGCAGTGTCTTAGGGGGTAGGGGGGGGACGACTGAAGCTTTCTTT
TRBV3-1	-	TRBJ2-1	TRBD1	CASSQDWSGQGASYNEQFF	TGTGCCAGCAGCCAAGATTGGTCGGGACAGGGGGCTTCCTACAATGAGCAGTTCTTC
TRBV29-1	few	TRBJ2-2	-	CSATEVTGELFF	TGCAGCGCTACGGAAGTCACCGGGGAGCTGTTTTTT
TRBV10-3	few	TRBJ2-4	TRBD1	CAIAGGENIQYF	TGTGCCATCGCAGGGGGTGAAAACATTCAGTACTTC
TRBV10-3	few	TRBJ1-6	-	CAISEQGGSPLHF	TGTGCCATCAGTGAGCAGGGTGGGTCACCCCTCCACTTT
TRBV20-1	few	TRBJ1-5	-	CSAKRELLGSPQHF	TGCAGTGCTAAAAGGGAGCTCTTGGGGTCGCCCCAGCATTTT
TRBV28	-	TRBJ1-2	-	CAIVRRGTNGYTF	TGTGCCATCGTGAGAAGAGGGACGAATGGCTACACCTTC
TRBV20-1	few	TRBJ1-1	-	CSARVGLNTEAFF	TGCAGTGCTAGAGTAGGGCTGAACACTGAAGCTTTCTTT
TRBV5-1	once	TRBJ1-6	TRBD1	CASSPSDRGGNSPLHF	TGCGCCAGCAGCCCGTCTGACAGGGGAGGTAATTCACCCCTCCACTTT
TRBV20-1	-	TRBJ1-5	-	CSAGPSTTGWDQPQHF	TGCAGTGCTGGCCCCTCGACAACAGGGTGGGATCAGCCCCAGCATTTT
TRBV24-1	few	TRBJ2-1	TRBD2	CATSDYGTSLSNEQFF	TGTGCCACCAGTGACTACGGGACTAGTTTATCCAATGAGCAGTTCTTC
TRBV12-3/TRBV12-4	-	TRBJ2-3	TRBD2	CASRAPGGTQYF	TGTGCCAGCAGGGCACCGGGGGGTACGCAGTATTTT
TRBV7-2	-	TRBJ1-2	-	CASSSTGRDYGYTF	TGTGCCAGCAGCTCAACAGGGAGGGACTATGGCTACACCTTC